This T cell receptor (beta chain) was observed in a study of spatial heterogeneity in lung cancer. Whole-study context: TCR and UMI combinations that were unique each appeared, on average, more than ten times in raw reads. General study findings and limits: Ubiquitous expanded tumor TCRs were observed in blood more at resection than follow-up.

CDR1 is MNHEY, CDR2 SMNVEV, per germline (reference sequence). The CDR3 runs 15 residues. J was trimmed by 0 bases and V by 5 bases; bases with no gene match: 7. Worth noting for this clonotype: Its antigen remains unknown.

The presence of a unique molecular identifier marked each TCR cDNA molecule. One entry per CDR3 protein results from TCRdb running MiXCR on the 5' RACE reads. Among about 50,000 distinct CDR3 sequences listed, less than 8.5% were seen once. Time point meaning: sample taken at primary tumor resection. Tumor, nontumor lung or frozen PBMC supplied whole RNA, sequenced without sorting. The donors were about 67 patients with non-small cell lung cancer that was early-stage and untreated. The receptor was isolated from a female donor with early-stage non-small cell lung cancer. The V gene is TRBV27, the J gene TRBJ2-7; 7 nucleotides agree with TRBD1. Specimen: PBMCs, collected at surgery. The CDR3 here is CASSPRGTFSYEQYF. The CDR3 DNA follows: TGTGCCAGCAGTCCCAGGGGGACATTCTCCTACGAGCAGTACTTC.